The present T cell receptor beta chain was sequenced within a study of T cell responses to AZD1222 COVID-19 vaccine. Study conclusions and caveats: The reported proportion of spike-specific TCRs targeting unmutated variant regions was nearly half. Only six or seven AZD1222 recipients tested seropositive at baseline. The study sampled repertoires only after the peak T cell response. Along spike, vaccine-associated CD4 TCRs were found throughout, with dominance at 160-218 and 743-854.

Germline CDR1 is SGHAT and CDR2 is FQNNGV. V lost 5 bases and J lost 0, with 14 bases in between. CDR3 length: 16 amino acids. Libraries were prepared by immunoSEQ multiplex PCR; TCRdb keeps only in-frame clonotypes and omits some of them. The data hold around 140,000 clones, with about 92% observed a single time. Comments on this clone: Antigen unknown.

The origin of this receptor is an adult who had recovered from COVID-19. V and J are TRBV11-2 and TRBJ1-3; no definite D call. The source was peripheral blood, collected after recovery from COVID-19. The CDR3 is CASSPGPGISGNTIYF. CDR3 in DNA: TGTGCCAGCAGCCCTGGTCCAGGAATCTCTGGAAACACCATATATTTT.